The 13 T cell receptor beta chains below come from one sample, sequenced in a study of shared T cell receptors in the human thymus. Method: immunoSEQ multiplex PCR; TCRdb's copy keeps in-frame clones and lacks some. The sample has about 380,000 clones, 85% to 95% seen once. The sample was thymocytes. The receptors originated from a human donor.

This chain connects TRBV18 to TRBJ2-7; 7 nucleotides line up with TRBD2. The V segment lost 2 bases and the J segment 7 bases; nucleotides outside the gene matches: 11. The CDR3 runs to 15 residues. Germline lookup yields CDR1 KGHSH and CDR2 LQKENI. The CDR3 DNA reads TGTGCCAGCTCACCAGCGGATGGGAGGGCATTAGAGCAGTACTTC. It is translated as CASSPADGRALEQYF. Combining the CDR3 with reference TRBV18 and TRBJ2-7 gives the whole variable domain NAGVMQNPRHLVRRRGQEARLRCSPMKGHSHVYWYRQLPEEGLKFMVYLQKENIIDESGMPKERFSAEFPKEGPSILRIQQVVRGDSAAYFCASSPADGRALEQYFGPGTRLTVT.

The chain recombines TRBV5-1 with TRBJ2-1, with TRBD2 matching over 9 bases. This CDR3 comprises 14 residues. With 7 bases clipped from V and 3 bases from J, the junction kept 5 bases outside the gene matches. CDR1 and CDR2 (germline): SGHRS, YFSETQ. In DNA form, the CDR3 reads TGCGCCAGCCCCCGGACTAGCGACTACAATGAGCAGTTCTTC. Amino acids: CASPRTSDYNEQFF.

CDR3 bases: TGTGCCAGCAGCCTAATGAACCGGGACACCCTATACGAGCAGTACTTC. Its protein is CASSLMNRDTLYEQYF. This chain uses TRBV11-3 with TRBJ2-7, with D perhaps TRBD1 (6 bases). V gave up 5 bases and J gave up 4 bases, with 21 bases separating them. CDR1 is SGHNT and CDR2 is YENEEA in the germline V gene. The CDR3 sequence is 16 residues long.

The V and J genes are TRBV5-1 and TRBJ1-4; tentative D call: TRBD1 (6 bases). Trimming pared 6 bases from V and 8 bases from J, leaving 26 bases between. Germline lookup yields CDR1 SGHRS and CDR2 YFSETQ. CDR3 length: 17 amino acids. In nucleotides, the CDR3 is TGCGCCAGCACCCAAATGACGGTGCCGGGGGCAATCGAAAAACTGTTTTTT. Amino acid sequence: CASTQMTVPGAIEKLFF.

The rearrangement links TRBV10-3 to TRBJ1-5; D may be TRBD1 (5 bases). Germline V lookup: CDR1 ENHRY, CDR2 SYGVKD. This CDR3 comprises 15 residues. Trimming took off 6 bases at V and 9 bases at J, with 21 bases between the two ends. CDR3 nucleotides: TGTGCCATCAGAGGGGACCCCATAAAATGTCGGCCCCAGCATTTT. It encodes CAIRGDPIKCRPQHF.

The chain uses TRBV11-2 and TRBJ1-4; no clear D gene. This CDR3 spans 14 amino acids. The germline CDR1 and CDR2 sequences are SGHAT and FQNNGV. V lost 3 bases, J lost 4 bases, and 9 bases lay in between. This chain's CDR3 is CASSFVSINEKLFF. As DNA, the CDR3 is TGTGCCAGCAGCTTCGTATCCATTAATGAAAAACTGTTTTTT.

The rearrangement joins TRBV19 to TRBJ2-7; 10 bases map to TRBD1. The CDR3 runs to 17 residues. J was trimmed by 3 bases and V by 6 bases; bases with no gene match: 14. Germline-derived CDR1 and CDR2 are LNHDA and SQIVND (reference sequence). CDR3 sequence: CASRGGGQGSAFYEQYF. As DNA, the CDR3 is TGTGCCAGTAGAGGAGGGGGACAGGGGTCCGCATTCTACGAGCAGTACTTC. Full variable domain (remainder filled in from reference TRBV19 and TRBJ2-7): DGGITQSPKYLFRKEGQNVTLSCEQNLNHDAMYWYRQDPGQGLRLIYYSQIVNDFQKGDIAEGYSVSREKKESFPLTVTSAQKNPTAFYLCASRGGGQGSAFYEQYFGPGTRLTVT.

J is TRBJ2-3 and V is TRBV4-3, with D possibly TRBD1 on 5 matching bases. CDR3 size: 15 residues. V lost 6 bases and J 5 bases, leaving 18 bases between the germline ends. Germline CDR1 and CDR2: LGHNA and YSLEER. The DNA for the CDR3 is TGCGCCAGCAGGCACGCAGGGCGGCTAGGAGATACGCAGTATTTT. Encoded protein: CASRHAGRLGDTQYF.

The rearrangement links TRBV18 to TRBJ2-7; perhaps D is TRBD1 or TRBD2 (6 bases each). This CDR3 has 16 amino acids. Looked up from germline, CDR1 is KGHSH and CDR2 is LQKENI. The V end was cut by 3 bases, the J end by 3 bases, with 18 bases between. The CDR3 loop is CASSPPRGERHYEQYF. The CDR3 DNA follows: TGTGCCAGCTCACCCCCTAGGGGGGAGAGACACTACGAGCAGTACTTC.

For this clone: The missing conserved phenylalanine or tryptophan at the end of this CDR3 makes a read error likely. The DNA is omitted, as the CDR3 cannot be located on it reliably, and the CDR3 follows TCRdb's listing. The chain carries TRBV5-4 and TRBJ1-2. Ends included, the CDR3 has 13 residues. Germline CDR1 and CDR2: SGHNT and YYREEE (reference sequence). CDR3 protein: CASSLASRDLYSL.

The chain couples TRBV13 to TRBJ2-2; 14 bases match TRBD2. The germline gives CDR1 PRHDT, CDR2 FYEKMQ (reference sequence). V dropped 6 bases and J dropped 7; count of bases not matched to a gene: 13. The CDR3 length is 18 residues. CDR3 in amino acids: CASSPGTSGRVRVGELFF. The CDR3, as DNA: TGTGCCAGCAGTCCCGGGACTAGCGGGAGAGTGAGGGTCGGGGAGCTGTTTTTT. Full variable domain (rest looked up from reference TRBV13 and TRBJ2-2): AAGVIQSPRHLIKEKRETATLKCYPIPRHDTVYWYQQGPGQDPQFLISFYEKMQSDKGSIPDRFSAQQFSDYHSELNMSSLELGDSALYFCASSPGTSGRVRVGELFFGEGSRLTVL.

The chain is built from TRBV7-6 and TRBJ2-1; TRBD2 aligns across 8 bases. The length of the CDR3 is 21 residues. V lost 1 base, J lost 9 bases, and 26 bases stayed unmatched. Germline V lookup: CDR1 SGHVS, CDR2 FNYEAQ. CDR3 coding DNA: TGTGCCAGCAGCTTAGTTGAGTTCGTGGCGGGAGGAACGTCTGAACTGTGTGAGCAGTTCTTC. Protein product: CASSLVEFVAGGTSELCEQFF.

The chain carries TRBV10-2 and TRBJ2-2; D is possibly TRBD1 (5 bases). V gave up 2 bases and J gave up 6 bases, with 16 bases separating them. CDR3 size: 16 residues. The germline V gene encodes CDR1 WSHSY and CDR2 SAAADI. This CDR3 is CASSEPSQRQPGELFF. The CDR3 DNA is TGCGCCAGCAGTGAGCCGAGTCAAAGACAGCCCGGGGAGCTGTTTTTT.